By frequency in the sample, the clone carrying this T cell receptor (beta chain) is medium-sized. As yet, its antigen is unknown. One end of the junction fails to match germline, which may point to a read error. The data stem from a study of metastatic and nonmetastatic thyroid tumors. General study results and limits: Malignant thyroid tumors reportedly exceeded benign nodules significantly in TCR beta diversity, with the difference appearing in blood and tumor.

The length of the CDR3 is 14 residues. In germline, CDR1 is SEHNR, CDR2 FQNEAQ (reference sequence). TCRdb re-called the PCR reads through MiXCR. Of 10,000 to 12,000 clones in the sample, roughly 28% were seen once. Each patient went into thyroid surgery without having received any treatment. This clonotype originated in a male donor with papillary thyroid cancer or a benign thyroid nodule (not recorded which). Some clones in this sample may be carry-over from other donors' samples. J is TRBJ1-2 and V is TRBV7-9; D is uncertain. Specimen: tumor tissue. DNA for the CDR3: TGTGCCAGCAGCCTAGCCGGACCCAAATGGGGCTACACCTTC. This codes for CASSLAGPKWGYTF.